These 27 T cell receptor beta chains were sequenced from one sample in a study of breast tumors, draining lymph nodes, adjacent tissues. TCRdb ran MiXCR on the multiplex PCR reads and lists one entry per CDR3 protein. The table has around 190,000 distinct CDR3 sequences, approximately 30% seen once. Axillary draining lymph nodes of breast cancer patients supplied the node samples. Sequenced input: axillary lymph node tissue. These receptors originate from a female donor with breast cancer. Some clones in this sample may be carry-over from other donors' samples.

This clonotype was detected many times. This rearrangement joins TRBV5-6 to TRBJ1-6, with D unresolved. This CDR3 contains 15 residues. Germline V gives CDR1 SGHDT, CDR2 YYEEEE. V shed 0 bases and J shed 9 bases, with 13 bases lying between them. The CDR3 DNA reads TGTGCCAGCAGCTTGGGGCAGTACGGCTTTTCACCCCTCCACTTT. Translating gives CASSLGQYGFSPLHF.

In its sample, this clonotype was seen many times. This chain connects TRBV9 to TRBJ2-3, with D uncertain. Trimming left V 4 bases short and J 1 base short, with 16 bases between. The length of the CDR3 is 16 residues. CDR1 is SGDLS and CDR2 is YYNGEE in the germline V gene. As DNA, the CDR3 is TGTGCCAGCAGCCCCTATATAAGCACAGGCACAGATACGCAGTATTTT. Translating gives CASSPYISTGTDTQYF.

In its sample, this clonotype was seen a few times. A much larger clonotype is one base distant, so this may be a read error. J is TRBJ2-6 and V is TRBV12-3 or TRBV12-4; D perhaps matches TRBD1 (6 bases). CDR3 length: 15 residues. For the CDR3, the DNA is TGTGCCAGCGGAAAAGACAGGTCTGTGGCCAACGTCCTGACTTTC. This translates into CASGKDRSVANVLTF.

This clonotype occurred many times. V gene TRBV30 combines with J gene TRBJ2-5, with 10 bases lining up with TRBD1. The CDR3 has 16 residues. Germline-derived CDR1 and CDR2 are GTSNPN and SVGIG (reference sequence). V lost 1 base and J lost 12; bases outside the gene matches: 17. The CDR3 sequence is CAWSGPTGDRGVGEYF. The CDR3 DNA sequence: TGTGCCTGGAGTGGGCCCACTGGGGACAGGGGAGTAGGGGAGTACTTC.

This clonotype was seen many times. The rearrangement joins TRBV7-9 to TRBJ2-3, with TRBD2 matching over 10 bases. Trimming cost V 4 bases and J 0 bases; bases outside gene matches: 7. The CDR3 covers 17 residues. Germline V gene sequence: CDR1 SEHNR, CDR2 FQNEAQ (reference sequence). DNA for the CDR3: TGTGCCAGCAGCTCTTGGGGACTAGCGACTAGCACAGATACGCAGTATTTT. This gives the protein CASSSWGLATSTDTQYF. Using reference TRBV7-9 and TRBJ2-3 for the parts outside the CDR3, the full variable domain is DTGVSQNPRHKITKRGQNVTFRCDPISEHNRLYWYRQTLGQGPEFLTYFQNEAQLEKSRLLSDRFSAERPKGSFSTLEIQRTEQGDSAMYLCASSSWGLATSTDTQYFGPGTRLTVL.

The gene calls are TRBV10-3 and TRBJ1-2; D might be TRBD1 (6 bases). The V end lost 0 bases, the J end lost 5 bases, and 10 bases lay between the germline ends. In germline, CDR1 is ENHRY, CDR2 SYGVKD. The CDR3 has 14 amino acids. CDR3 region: CAISESRTDYGYTF. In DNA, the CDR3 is TGTGCCATCAGTGAGTCCAGGACAGATTATGGCTACACCTTC.

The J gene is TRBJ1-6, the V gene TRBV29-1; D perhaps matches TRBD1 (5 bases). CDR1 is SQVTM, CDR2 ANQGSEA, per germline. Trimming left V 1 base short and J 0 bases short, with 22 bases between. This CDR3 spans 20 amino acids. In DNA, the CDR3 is TGCAGCGTTGAAGTAGCGGGGGGATTAAAACCTAGCTCCTATAATTCACCCCTCCACTTT. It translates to CSVEVAGGLKPSSYNSPLHF.

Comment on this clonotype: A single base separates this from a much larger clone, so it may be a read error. As DNA, the CDR3 is TGTGCCAGCGGCGGACCGGGACAGGGTTTGCATGGCTACACCTTC. This sequence encodes CASGGPGQGLHGYTF. J is TRBJ1-2 and V is TRBV7-9; TRBD1 matches at 9 bases. The ends lost 8 bases at V and 6 bases at J; junction bases unmatched: 13. Germline loops: CDR1 SEHNR, CDR2 FQNEAQ (reference sequence). The CDR3 sequence is 15 residues long.

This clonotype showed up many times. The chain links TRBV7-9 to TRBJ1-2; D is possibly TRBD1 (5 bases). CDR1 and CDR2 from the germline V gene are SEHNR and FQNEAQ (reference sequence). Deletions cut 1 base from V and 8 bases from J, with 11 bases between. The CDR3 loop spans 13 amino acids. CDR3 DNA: TGTGCCAGCAGCTTAGGAGCAGGGAGCGGCTACACCTTC. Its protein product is CASSLGAGSGYTF.

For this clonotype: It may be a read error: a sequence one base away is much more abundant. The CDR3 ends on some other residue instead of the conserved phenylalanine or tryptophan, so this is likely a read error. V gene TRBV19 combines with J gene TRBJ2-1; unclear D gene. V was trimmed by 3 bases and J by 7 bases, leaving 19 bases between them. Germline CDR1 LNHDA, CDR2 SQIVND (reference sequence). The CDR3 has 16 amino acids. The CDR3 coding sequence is TGTGCCAGTAGTATCGTTATGAGGTGGGGTTTTAATGAGCAGTTCTCC. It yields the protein CASSIVMRWGFNEQFS.

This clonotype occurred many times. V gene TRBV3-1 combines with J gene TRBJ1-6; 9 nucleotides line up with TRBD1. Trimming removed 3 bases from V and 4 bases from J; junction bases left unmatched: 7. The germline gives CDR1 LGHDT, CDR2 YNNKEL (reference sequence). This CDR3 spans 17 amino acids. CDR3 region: CASSQLTGTGYNSPLHF. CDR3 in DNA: TGTGCCAGCAGCCAGCTGACCGGGACAGGGTATAATTCACCCCTCCACTTT.

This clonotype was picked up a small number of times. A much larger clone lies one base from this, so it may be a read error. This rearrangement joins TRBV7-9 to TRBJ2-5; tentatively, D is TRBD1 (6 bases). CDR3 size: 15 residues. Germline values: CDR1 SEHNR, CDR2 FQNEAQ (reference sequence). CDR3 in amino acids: CASSLARGRGETQHF. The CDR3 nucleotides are TGTGCCAGCAGCCTCGCCAGGGGAAGAGGTGAGACCCAGCACTTC.

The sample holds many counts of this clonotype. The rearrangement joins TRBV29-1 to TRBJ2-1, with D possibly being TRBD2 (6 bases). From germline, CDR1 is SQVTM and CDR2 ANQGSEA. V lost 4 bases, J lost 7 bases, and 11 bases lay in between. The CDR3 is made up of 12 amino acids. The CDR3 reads CSVGMAGNEQFF. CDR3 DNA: TGCAGCGTTGGAATGGCGGGAAATGAGCAGTTCTTC.

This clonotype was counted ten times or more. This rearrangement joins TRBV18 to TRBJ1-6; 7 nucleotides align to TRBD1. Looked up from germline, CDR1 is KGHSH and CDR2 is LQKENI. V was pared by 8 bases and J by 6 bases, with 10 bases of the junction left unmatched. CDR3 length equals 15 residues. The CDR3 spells CASQSGGTANSPLHF. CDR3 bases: TGTGCCAGCCAATCCGGAGGGACAGCTAATTCACCCCTCCACTTT.

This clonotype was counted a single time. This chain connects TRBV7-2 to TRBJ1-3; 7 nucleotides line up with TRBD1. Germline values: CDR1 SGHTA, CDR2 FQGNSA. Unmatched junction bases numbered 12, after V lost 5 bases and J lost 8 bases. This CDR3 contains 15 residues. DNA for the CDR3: TGTGCCAGCAGCCCTGGTAGGGGGCGGGGGGACACCATATATTTT. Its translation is CASSPGRGRGDTIYF.

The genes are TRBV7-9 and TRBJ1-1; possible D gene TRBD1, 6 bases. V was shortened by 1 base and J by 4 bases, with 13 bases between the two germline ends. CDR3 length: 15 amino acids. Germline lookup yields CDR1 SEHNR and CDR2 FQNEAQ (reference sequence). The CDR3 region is CASSLGDTLITEAFF. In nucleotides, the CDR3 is TGTGCCAGCAGCTTAGGGGACACCCTGATCACTGAAGCTTTCTTT.

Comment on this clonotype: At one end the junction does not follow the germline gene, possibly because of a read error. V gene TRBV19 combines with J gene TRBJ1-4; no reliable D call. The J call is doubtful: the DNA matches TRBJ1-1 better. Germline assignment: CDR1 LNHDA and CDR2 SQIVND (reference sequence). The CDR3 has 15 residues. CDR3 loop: CASSIRKALNTKAFF. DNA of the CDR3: TGTGCCAGTAGTATTAGGAAGGCCTTGAACACTAAAGCTTTCTTT.

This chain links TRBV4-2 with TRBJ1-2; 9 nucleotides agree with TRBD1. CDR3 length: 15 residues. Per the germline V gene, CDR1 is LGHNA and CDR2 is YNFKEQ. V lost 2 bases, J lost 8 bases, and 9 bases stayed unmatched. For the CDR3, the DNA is TGTGCCAGCAGCCAATCCGCTAGGACAGGGGAAGGCTACACCTTC. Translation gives CASSQSARTGEGYTF.

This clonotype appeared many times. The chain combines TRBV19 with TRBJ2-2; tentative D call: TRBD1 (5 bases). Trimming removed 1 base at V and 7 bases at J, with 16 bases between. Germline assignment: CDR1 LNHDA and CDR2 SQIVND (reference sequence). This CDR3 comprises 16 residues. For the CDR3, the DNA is TGTGCCAGTAGTATAGGGTGGCAGGGTCGTAGCGGGGAGCTGTTTTTT. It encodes CASSIGWQGRSGELFF. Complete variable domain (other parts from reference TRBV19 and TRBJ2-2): DGGITQSPKYLFRKEGQNVTLSCEQNLNHDAMYWYRQDPGQGLRLIYYSQIVNDFQKGDIAEGYSVSREKKESFPLTVTSAQKNPTAFYLCASSIGWQGRSGELFFGEGSRLTVL.

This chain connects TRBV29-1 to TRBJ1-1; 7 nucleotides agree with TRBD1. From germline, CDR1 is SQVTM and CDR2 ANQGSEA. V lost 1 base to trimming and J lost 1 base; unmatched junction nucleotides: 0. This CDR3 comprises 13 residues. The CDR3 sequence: CSVEGQGNTEAFF. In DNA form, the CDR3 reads TGCAGCGTTGAAGGACAGGGGAACACTGAAGCTTTCTTT.

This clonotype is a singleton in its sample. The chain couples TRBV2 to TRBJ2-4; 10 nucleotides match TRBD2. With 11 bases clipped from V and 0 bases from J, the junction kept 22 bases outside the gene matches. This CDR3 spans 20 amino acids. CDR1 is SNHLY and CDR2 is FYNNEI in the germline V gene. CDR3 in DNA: TGTGCCGGCGTAGGCCTAGCGGGAGTCGACAGGGACTTAGCCAAAAACATTCAGTACTTC. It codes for CAGVGLAGVDRDLAKNIQYF.

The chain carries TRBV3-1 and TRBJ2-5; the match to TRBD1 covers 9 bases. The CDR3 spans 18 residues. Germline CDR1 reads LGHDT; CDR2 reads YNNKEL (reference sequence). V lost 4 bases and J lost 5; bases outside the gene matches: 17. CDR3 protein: CASSPTRTGDFFLETQYF. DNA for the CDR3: TGTGCCAGCAGCCCCACACGGACAGGGGATTTTTTTTTGGAGACCCAGTACTTC.

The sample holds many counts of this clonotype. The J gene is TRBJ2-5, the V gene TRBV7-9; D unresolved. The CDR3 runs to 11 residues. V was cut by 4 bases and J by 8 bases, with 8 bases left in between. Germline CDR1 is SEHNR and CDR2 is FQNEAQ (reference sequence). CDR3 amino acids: CASSYQGTQYF. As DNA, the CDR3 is TGTGCCAGCAGCTACCAAGGTACCCAGTACTTC.

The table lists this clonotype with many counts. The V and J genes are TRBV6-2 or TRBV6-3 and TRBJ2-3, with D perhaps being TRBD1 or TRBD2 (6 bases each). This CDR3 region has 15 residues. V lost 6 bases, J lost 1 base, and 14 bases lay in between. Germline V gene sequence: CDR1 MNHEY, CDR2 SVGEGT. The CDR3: CASRAWGAGTDTQYF. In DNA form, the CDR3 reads TGTGCCAGCAGGGCATGGGGGGCCGGCACAGATACGCAGTATTTT.

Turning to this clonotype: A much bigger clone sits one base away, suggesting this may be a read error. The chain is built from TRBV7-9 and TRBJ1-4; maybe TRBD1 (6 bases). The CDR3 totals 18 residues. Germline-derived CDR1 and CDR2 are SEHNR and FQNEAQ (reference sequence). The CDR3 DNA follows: TGTGCCAACAGCTTAGCCCCCTCCACAGGGACAACTAATGAAAAACTGTTTTTT. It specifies CANSLAPSTGTTNEKLFF. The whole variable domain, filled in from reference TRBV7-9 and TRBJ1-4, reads DTGVSQNPRHKITKRGQNVTFRCDPISEHNRLYWYRQTLGQGPEFLTYFQNEAQLEKSRLLSDRFSAERPKGSFSTLEIQRTEQGDSAMYLCANSLAPSTGTTNEKLFFGSGTQLSVL.

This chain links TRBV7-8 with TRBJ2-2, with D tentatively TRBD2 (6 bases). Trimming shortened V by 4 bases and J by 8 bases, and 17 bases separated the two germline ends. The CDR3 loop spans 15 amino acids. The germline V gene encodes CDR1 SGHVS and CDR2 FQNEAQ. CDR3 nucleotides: TGTGCCAGCAGCTCTTCGGGACTGCTACGAGGGGAGCTGTTTTTT. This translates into CASSSSGLLRGELFF.

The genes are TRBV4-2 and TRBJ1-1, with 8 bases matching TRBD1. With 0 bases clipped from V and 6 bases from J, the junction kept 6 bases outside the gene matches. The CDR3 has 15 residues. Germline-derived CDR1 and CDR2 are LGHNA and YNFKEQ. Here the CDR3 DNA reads TGTGCCAGCAGCCAAGATTCCCAGGGGGCGCCTGAAGCTTTCTTT. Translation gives CASSQDSQGAPEAFF.